This TCR beta chain stems from a study of T cell responses to AZD1222 COVID-19 vaccine (dated by TCRdb to 2020 to 2022). Concerning the study at large: A total of approximately 240 trial participants underwent TCR sequencing, of whom 207 received two doses of AZD1222 and around 26 received two doses of the MenACWY control vaccine. Enrollment into the trials was organized by age into subgroups of 18-55, 56-69 and 70-plus years, and those subgroups contained roughly 150, 30 and 60 TCR-sequenced participants, respectively.

The CDR3 regions of human TCRbeta chains were analyzed by immunosequencing. Under the source paper's analysis protocol: Repertoire TCRs were matched against a reference library of SARS-CoV-2-specific TCRs generated with the MIRA antigen-specificity platform. Breadth meant the fraction of unique TCRs that were SARS-CoV-2-associated, whereas depth meant the fraction of total T cells that were SARS-CoV-2-associated. Using the MIRA data, every spike-specific TCR was mapped to the spike region that the TCR reacted to and assigned to either a CD4 or a CD8 class. Log10-transformed breadth and depth values were compared by one-way ANOVA with Sidak's multiple comparisons tests. TCRdb mirrors the immuneACCESS table, restricted to in-frame sequences. Some clones are absent from its copies; in checked studies, under half trace to an unresolved V gene, and the reason for the others is unknown. Clonal size and the V and J genes are those of that table, whereas D and trimming came from the DNA. The sample contains approximately 140,000 clones, 92% of them found a single time. The biggest ten clones account for 2.5% to 4% of the sample.

This specimen's time point label, interpreted: about 28 days (+/-7) after the second vaccine dose. AZD1222 recipients with second doses at about 4 weeks or about 12 weeks were pooled, because spike-specific TCR depth and breadth did not differ between schedules. The vaccinee samples were drawn from two UK trials, COV001 and COV002, one of which was a single-blind randomized controlled phase 2/3 trial testing AZD1222 (ChAdOx1 nCoV-19) in healthy adults. For TCRbeta chain sequencing, PBMC samples were collected from trial participants at day 0 and at day 28 after the second dose. Taken from the germline V gene, the CDR1 and CDR2 loops are MNHNS and SASEGT. Trimming at the junction amounts to 2 bases on V and 10 bases on J, and the germline ends lie 9 bases apart. The CDR3, cysteine through phenylalanine, is 12 amino acids long. Only CDR3 DNA remains: 36 bases, in frame from the first base. Beyond this particular receptor, the publication reports: The vaccine-associated CD4 TCRs covered the entire spike protein, and the dominant responses fell in regions 160-218 and 743-854. Participants were mostly white British, with more females than males. The authors suggested clonal diversity may have been underestimated. Because no day 14 peak-response samples were available, repertoires were characterized only after the peak T cell response. A significant rise in spike-specific TCR breadth and depth was observed after two AZD1222 doses relative to day 0 and relative to MenACWY recipients. Only six AZD1222 recipients were SARS-CoV-2 seropositive at baseline, limiting conclusions about previously exposed vaccinees. Reportedly, close to half of the unique spike-specific TCRs recognized epitopes lying outside the regions that are mutated in the B.1.351 and B.1.1.7 variants. In the small 56-69-year group, the increase in depth fell short of significance, most likely because of low power.

Concerning this clone itself: The specificity of this receptor is unknown. It has no much larger one-base neighbor in the sample; base qualities were not kept.

The specimen comprised peripheral blood, sampled 28 days after the second AZD1222 dose. Recombination linked TRBV6-1 to TRBJ2-1; the D gene is unclear. The sequence derives from an adult who received the AZD1222 COVID-19 vaccine. The sequenced DNA: TGTGCCAGCAGTGAATTCCCCAGGGAGCAGTTCTTC. It encodes CASSEFPREQFF.